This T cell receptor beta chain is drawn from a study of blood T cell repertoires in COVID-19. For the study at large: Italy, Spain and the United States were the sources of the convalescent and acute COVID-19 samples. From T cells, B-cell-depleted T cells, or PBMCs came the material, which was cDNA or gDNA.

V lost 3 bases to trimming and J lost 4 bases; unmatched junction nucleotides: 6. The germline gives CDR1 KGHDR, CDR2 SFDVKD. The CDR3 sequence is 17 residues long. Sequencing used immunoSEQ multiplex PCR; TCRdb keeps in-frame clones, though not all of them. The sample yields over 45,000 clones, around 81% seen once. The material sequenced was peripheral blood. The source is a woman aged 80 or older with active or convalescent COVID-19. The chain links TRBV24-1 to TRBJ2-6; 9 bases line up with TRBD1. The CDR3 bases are TGTGCCACCAGTGATCCACAGGGGGCCGTAGGGGCCAACGTCCTGACTTTC. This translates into CATSDPQGAVGANVLTF.